This record looks at one T cell receptor (beta chain) sequence and its context. Its target is not known. The sample comes from a study of OX40 agonist ivuxolimab in advanced cancers. Across the whole study: At doses from 0.01 to 10 mg/kg, patients were given intravenous ivuxolimab every 2 weeks. Study conclusions and caveats: Antigen specificity remained undetermined for the expanded peripheral T cells. Within 6 weeks, CD4+ and CD8+ blood T cells expanded clonally at 0.1 to 3.0 mg/kg.

Sequenced by immunoSEQ multiplex PCR; TCRdb stores in-frame clones only, minus some. The sample records about 21,000 clones, under 85% being singletons. The germline V gene has CDR1 SGHTA and CDR2 FQGNSA. V dropped 5 bases and J dropped 8 bases, with 12 bases sitting between them. The CDR3 is made up of 12 amino acids. Collection of blood occurred at baseline, at cycle 4 day 1, and at cycle 7 day 1. Sequences were derived from CD4+ or CD8+ T cells sorted from blood, sampled in a trial of the OX40 agonist ivuxolimab. The clonotype originates from an adult with an advanced solid tumor such as melanoma, head and neck, liver or kidney cancer. V is TRBV7-2 and J is TRBJ1-2; no reliable D call. The CDR3 loop is CASSPGVLGYTF. The CDR3 DNA sequence: TGTGCCAGCAGCCCGGGAGTTCTAGGCTACACCTTC.